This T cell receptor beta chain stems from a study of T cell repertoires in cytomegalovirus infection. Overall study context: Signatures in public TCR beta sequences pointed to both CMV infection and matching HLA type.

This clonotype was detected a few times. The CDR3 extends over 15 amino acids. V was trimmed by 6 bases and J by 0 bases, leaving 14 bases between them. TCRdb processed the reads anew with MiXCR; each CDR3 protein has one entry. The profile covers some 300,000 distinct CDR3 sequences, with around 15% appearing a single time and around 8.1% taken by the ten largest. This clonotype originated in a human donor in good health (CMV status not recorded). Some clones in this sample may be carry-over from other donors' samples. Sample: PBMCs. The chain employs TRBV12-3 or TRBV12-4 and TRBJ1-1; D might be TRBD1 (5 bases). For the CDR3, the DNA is TGTGCCAGCAGCCGGGGGTCCCAGTTGAACACTGAAGCTTTCTTT. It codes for CASSRGSQLNTEAFF.